This paragraph reports one T cell receptor (beta chain). The data were obtained in a study of blood T cell repertoires in COVID-19. Across the whole study: Material from acute and convalescent COVID-19 was sourced from the United States, Italy and Spain.

Under the authors' procedure: For nucleated cells, counts were estimated from reference gene primer amplification. The table came from immunoSEQ multiplex PCR; TCRdb's copy has only in-frame clones and leaves some out. That table gives V, J and clone size, and the DNA gave D and trimming. Of fewer than 55,000 clones in the sample, 68% were seen once. J gave up 5 bases and V 5 bases, and 8 bases lay outside the gene matches. This CDR3 is built from 15 residues. Germline loops: CDR1 SGHTA, CDR2 FQGNSA. The chain couples TRBV7-2 to TRBJ2-1, with TRBD2 matching over 8 bases. Material for sequencing was peripheral blood. The receptor's source is a woman in her 70s with acute or convalescent COVID-19. CDR3 loop: CASSDTGTRNNEQFF. The DNA for the CDR3 is TGTGCCAGCAGCGACACCGGGACTAGGAACAATGAGCAGTTCTTC.